Below, 24 T cell receptor beta chains from the same sample are listed, as sequenced in a study of T cells in Graves' hyperthyroidism and ophthalmopathy. What was amplified from RNA transcripts were TCR beta CDR3 regions. HTBI primers were employed in a first-round RT-PCR of the TCR CDR3. Each CDR3 protein gets one entry after TCRdb re-called the multiplex PCR reads with MiXCR. The repertoire has roughly 100,000 distinct CDR3 sequences, over 45% of them found once; the top ten carry about 25%. The sample consisted of blood. These receptors all come from a man between 35 and 55 years old with Graves' hyperthyroidism.

Notes on this clonotype: A much bigger clone sits one base away, suggesting this may be a read error. The gene calls are TRBV12-3 or TRBV12-4 and TRBJ2-7; perhaps TRBD1 as D (6 bases). The CDR3 covers 14 residues. This chain's CDR3 is CASSWDTSSCEQYF. The CDR3 nucleotides read TGTGCCAGCAGTTGGGACACCAGCTCCTGCGAGCAGTACTTC.

This clonotype was recorded at least ten times. The V gene is TRBV20-1, the J gene TRBJ2-4, with 12 nucleotides matching TRBD2. The CDR3 is 13 residues long. The germline gives CDR1 DFQATT, CDR2 SNEGSKA (reference sequence). V shed 6 bases and J 7 bases; nucleotides not matched to a gene: 4. The CDR3 DNA reads TGCAGTGCGGCTAGCGGGAGGGGGAACATTCAGTACTTC. It translates to CSAASGRGNIQYF.

Concerning this clonotype: This may be a read error, as it is one base from a much larger clone. CDR3 DNA sequence: TGCGCCAGCAGCTCCGAGCCGGCTGATAACACTGAAGCTTTCTTT. Its protein product is CASSSEPADNTEAFF. This chain links TRBV5-1 with TRBJ1-1, with unresolved D. The CDR3 is 15 amino acids. Germline CDR1 is SGHRS and CDR2 is YFSETQ. The V end lost 3 bases, the J end lost 2 bases, and 14 bases lay between the germline ends.

The gene calls are TRBV4-1 and TRBJ2-3; TRBD2 matches 7 bases. This CDR3 comprises 13 residues. Germline assignment: CDR1 MGHRA and CDR2 YSYEKL. V lost 3 bases and J lost 8; bases outside the gene matches: 5. The CDR3 nucleotides are TGCGCCAGCAGCCAGCCGTTAGCGGGTACGCAGTATTTT. It codes for CASSQPLAGTQYF.

This clonotype showed up many times. It may be a read error: a sequence one base away is much more abundant. This chain connects TRBV20-1 to TRBJ2-1, with 7 bases lining up with TRBD2. The V gene's germline CDR1 is DFQATT and CDR2 SNEGSKA (reference sequence). CDR3 length equals 15 residues. V was pared by 2 bases and J by 6 bases, with 10 bases of the junction left unmatched. CDR3 sequence (DNA): TGCAGTGCTAGACGGCTAGCGGACCACTGCAATGAGCAGTTCTTC. Protein: CSARRLADHCNEQFF.

This clonotype was seen many times. The chain links TRBV5-1 to TRBJ2-1; TRBD1 agrees at 10 bases. Germline CDR1 SGHRS, CDR2 YFSETQ. The ends lost 3 bases at V and 8 bases at J; junction bases unmatched: 14. The CDR3 runs 17 residues. This CDR3 is CASSSFPRTGGSDEQFF. CDR3 nucleotide sequence: TGCGCCAGCAGCTCGTTCCCAAGGACAGGGGGGAGCGATGAGCAGTTCTTC.

Comments on this clonotype: The conserved final phenylalanine or tryptophan is absent from the CDR3, which likely points to a read error. It is unclear where the CDR3 begins or ends on the DNA, so no DNA is shown, and the CDR3 is as TCRdb lists it. V is TRBV7-6 and J is TRBJ2-7. The CDR3 numbers 12 amino acids, ends counted. Germline CDR1 reads SGHVS; CDR2 reads FNYEAQ. CDR3 region: CASSLAPVSGTS.

This clonotype was found many times. This chain joins TRBV2 and TRBJ1-6; no definite D call. Germline V gene sequence: CDR1 SNHLY, CDR2 FYNNEI. With 7 bases removed from V and 7 bases from J, the gap between germline ends came to 14 bases. The CDR3 is 14 amino acids. This CDR3 is CASTYTALNSPLHF. Here the CDR3 DNA reads TGTGCCAGCACCTACACTGCGTTGAATTCACCCCTCCACTTT. Looking up the rest from reference TRBV2 and TRBJ1-6 gives the full variable domain: EPEVTQTPSHQVTQMGQEVILRCVPISNHLYFYWYRQILGQKVEFLVSFYNNEISEKSEIFDDQFSVERPDGSNFTLKIRSTKLEDSAMYFCASTYTALNSPLHFGNGTRLTVT.

This clonotype was counted many times. CDR3 sequence: CASSLQGVSGNTIYF. For the CDR3, the DNA is TGTGCCAGCAGCTTACAGGGTGTCTCTGGAAACACCATATATTTT. This rearrangement joins TRBV7-2 to TRBJ1-3, with D possibly TRBD1 on 5 matching bases. The CDR3 runs 15 residues. CDR1 and CDR2 (germline): SGHTA, FQGNSA. V was shortened by 2 bases and J by 0 bases, with 8 bases between the two germline ends.

This clonotype has a count of ten or more. The chain carries TRBV4-1 and TRBJ1-2, with 7 bases lining up with TRBD1. This CDR3 has 14 amino acids. V lost 1 base, J lost 6 bases, and 5 bases stayed unmatched. The germline CDR1 and CDR2 sequences are MGHRA and YSYEKL. Here the CDR3 DNA reads TGCGCCAGCAGCCAAGTCTCGACAGGGAATGGCTACACCTTC. It specifies CASSQVSTGNGYTF.

In this sample, this clonotype turned up many times. The rearrangement uses TRBV19 and TRBJ2-1, with 9 bases fitting TRBD2. Trimming removed 3 bases from V and 1 base from J; junction bases left unmatched: 1. Germline V gene lookup returns CDR1 LNHDA and CDR2 SQIVND (reference sequence). This CDR3 region has 15 residues. The CDR3 loop reads CASSISGSSYNEQFF. The CDR3 coding sequence is TGTGCCAGTAGTATTAGCGGGAGTTCCTACAATGAGCAGTTCTTC.

The chain carries TRBV20-1 and TRBJ2-6; 9 positions match TRBD1. In germline, CDR1 is DFQATT, CDR2 SNEGSKA (reference sequence). This CDR3 is built from 16 residues. Trimming removed 3 bases from V and 0 bases from J; junction bases left unmatched: 3. Here the CDR3 reads CSARGTGFSGANVLTF. CDR3 nucleotide sequence: TGCAGTGCTAGGGGGACAGGGTTCTCTGGGGCCAACGTCCTGACTTTC.

This chain links TRBV7-8 with TRBJ2-2; TRBD1 matches at 9 bases. V dropped 6 bases and J dropped 4; count of bases not matched to a gene: 12. The germline gives CDR1 SGHVS, CDR2 FQNEAQ. The CDR3 consists of 17 residues. CDR3 sequence reads: CASSLSRDRVGTGELFF. CDR3 bases: TGTGCCAGCAGTTTATCGAGGGACAGGGTGGGCACCGGGGAGCTGTTTTTT.

This clonotype was seen a handful of times. V and J are TRBV10-1 and TRBJ1-5; TRBD1 agrees at 7 bases. Germline V gene lookup returns CDR1 WNHNN and CDR2 SYGVQD (reference sequence). Unmatched junction bases numbered 10, after V lost 5 bases and J lost 9 bases. This CDR3 has 14 residues. This CDR3 is CASSLDRWQPPQHF. In DNA form, the CDR3 reads TGCGCCAGCAGTCTGGACAGGTGGCAACCGCCCCAGCATTTT.

The chain joins TRBV19 to TRBJ1-6; 9 bases are shared with TRBD1. This CDR3 region has 16 residues. V shed 4 bases, J shed 7 bases, and the junction held 8 bases outside the gene matches. Per the germline V gene, CDR1 is LNHDA and CDR2 is SQIVND (reference sequence). CDR3 bases: TGTGCCAGTAGTACCTCCGGGACAGGGTGGAATTCACCCCTCCACTTT. Protein sequence: CASSTSGTGWNSPLHF.

The CDR3 nucleotides read TGTGCCAGCTTGGGGGGGGCTGGAAACACCATATATTTT. As protein: CASLGGAGNTIYF. The genes are TRBV7-9 and TRBJ1-3; D perhaps matches TRBD1 (5 bases). This CDR3 region has 13 residues. Germline CDR1 and CDR2: SEHNR and FQNEAQ (reference sequence). Trimming shortened V by 8 bases and J by 2 bases, and 10 bases separated the two germline ends. Drawing the rest from reference TRBV7-9 and TRBJ1-3, the complete variable domain is DTGVSQNPRHKITKRGQNVTFRCDPISEHNRLYWYRQTLGQGPEFLTYFQNEAQLEKSRLLSDRFSAERPKGSFSTLEIQRTEQGDSAMYLCASLGGAGNTIYFGEGSWLTVV.

This clonotype occurred many times. The V call is TRBV20-1, the J call TRBJ2-7, with D tentatively TRBD2 (6 bases). V lost 6 bases and J lost 3, with 9 bases in between. This CDR3 spans 11 amino acids. CDR1 is DFQATT, CDR2 SNEGSKA, per germline (reference sequence). CDR3 region: CSARLDYEQYF. CDR3 coding DNA: TGCAGTGCCCGACTAGACTACGAGCAGTACTTC.

This clonotype was recorded many times. This could be a read error, since a much larger clone is one nucleotide away. The J gene is TRBJ2-2, the V gene TRBV2; a possible D gene is TRBD2 (5 bases). Germline CDR1 reads SNHLY; CDR2 reads FYNNEI. CDR3 size: 13 residues. CDR3: CASSTGNTGEPFF. For the CDR3, the DNA is TGTGCCAGCAGTACGGGAAACACCGGGGAGCCGTTTTTT.

This clonotype has ten or more counts. The V and J genes are TRBV20-1 and TRBJ1-1; D might be TRBD1 (6 bases). CDR1 DFQATT and CDR2 SNEGSKA come from the germline V gene (reference sequence). CDR3 length equals 13 residues. CDR3 DNA sequence: TGCAGGAAGGAGGGAAGGGGGACGGCTGAAGCTTTCTTT. Translated: CRKEGRGTAEAFF.

The chain carries TRBV7-9 and TRBJ2-7; D gene ambiguous. The CDR3 covers 15 residues. V was clipped by 4 bases and J by 1 base, with 14 bases between them. Per germline, CDR1 SEHNR and CDR2 FQNEAQ (reference sequence). CDR3 DNA sequence: TGTGCCAGCAGCTCCGGAGAGGTTTGGTCCTACGAGCAGTACTTC. Amino acids: CASSSGEVWSYEQYF. Full variable domain (remainder filled in from reference TRBV7-9 and TRBJ2-7): DTGVSQNPRHKITKRGQNVTFRCDPISEHNRLYWYRQTLGQGPEFLTYFQNEAQLEKSRLLSDRFSAERPKGSFSTLEIQRTEQGDSAMYLCASSSGEVWSYEQYFGPGTRLTVT.

This clonotype was counted many times. The genes are TRBV12-3 or TRBV12-4 and TRBJ2-7; tentative D call: TRBD1 (5 bases). This CDR3 has 12 residues. V dropped 6 bases and J dropped 3 bases, with 9 bases sitting between them. CDR3 residues: CASSSTDYEQYF. In nucleotides, the CDR3 is TGTGCCAGCAGCTCGACAGACTACGAGCAGTACTTC.

Worth noting for this clonotype: The limits of the CDR3 on the DNA are not certain, so only TCRdb's listed CDR3 is given. This chain joins TRBV2 and TRBJ2-2; TRBD1 reflects the table's D call only, with no check against the DNA. 20 amino acids form the CDR3, both terminal residues included. CDR1 SNHLY and CDR2 FYNNEI come from the germline V gene. The chain's CDR3 is CASGTVDEQYFGPGTGELFF.

The rearrangement links TRBV20-1 to TRBJ1-5; D uncertain. The CDR3 covers 14 residues. Trimming took 5 bases from V and 9 from J, leaving 20 bases between them. Germline V gene lookup returns CDR1 DFQATT and CDR2 SNEGSKA (reference sequence). The CDR3 here is CSAAPASRSGPQHF. CDR3 bases: TGCAGTGCTGCGCCGGCGTCAAGGTCGGGGCCCCAGCATTTT.

This clonotype has at least ten counts. The chain carries TRBV7-2 and TRBJ2-1, with 13 bases aligning to TRBD2. The ends lost 5 bases at V and 5 bases at J; junction bases unmatched: 6. CDR1 and CDR2 (germline): SGHTA, FQGNSA. The CDR3 loop spans 16 amino acids. CDR3 DNA sequence: TGTGCCAGCAGCCTACCGACTAGCGGGGGGCACAATGAGCAGTTCTTC. Translating it yields CASSLPTSGGHNEQFF.